This T cell receptor beta chain was documented in a study of T cells in Graves' hyperthyroidism and ophthalmopathy. Patients aged 18 to 65 had newly diagnosed hyperthyroidism lasting under 2 months. This CDR3 contains 14 residues. The ends lost 7 bases at V and 6 bases at J; junction bases unmatched: 6. Looked up from germline, CDR1 is MDHEN and CDR2 is SYDVKM. At least ten counts were recorded for this clonotype. The source material, RNA transcripts, was used to amplify TCR beta CDR3 regions. The HTBI primer set served for first-round RT-PCR of the TCR CDR3. From the multiplex PCR reads, TCRdb called clonotypes with MiXCR, one entry per CDR3 protein. The sample includes a few hundred thousand distinct CDR3 sequences, about 13% seen only once; the top ten take 5.3%.

The sequence came from a woman aged 18 to 35 with Graves' hyperthyroidism. The rearrangement uses TRBV28 and TRBJ1-6; 7 nucleotides agree with TRBD1. Sequenced: blood. CDR3 nucleotide sequence: TGTGCCAGCACCGACAGGGTTGTTAATTCACCCCTCCACTTT. Translated, it gives CASTDRVVNSPLHF.